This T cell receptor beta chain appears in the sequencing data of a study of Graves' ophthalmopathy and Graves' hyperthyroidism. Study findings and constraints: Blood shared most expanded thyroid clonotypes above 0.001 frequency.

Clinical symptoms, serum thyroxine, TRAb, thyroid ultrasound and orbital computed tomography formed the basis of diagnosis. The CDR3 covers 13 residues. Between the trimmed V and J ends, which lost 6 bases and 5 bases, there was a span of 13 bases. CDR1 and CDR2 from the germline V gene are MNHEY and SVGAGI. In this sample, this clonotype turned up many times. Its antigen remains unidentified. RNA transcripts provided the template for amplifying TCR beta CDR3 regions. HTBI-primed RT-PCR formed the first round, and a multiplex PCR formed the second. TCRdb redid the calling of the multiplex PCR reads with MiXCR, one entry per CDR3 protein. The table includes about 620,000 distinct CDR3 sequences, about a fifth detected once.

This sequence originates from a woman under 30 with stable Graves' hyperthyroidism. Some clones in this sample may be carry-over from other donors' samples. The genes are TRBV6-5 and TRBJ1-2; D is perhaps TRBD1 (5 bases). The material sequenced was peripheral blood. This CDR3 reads CASRTQGRYGYTF. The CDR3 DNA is TGTGCCAGCAGGACTCAGGGTCGGTATGGCTACACCTTC.